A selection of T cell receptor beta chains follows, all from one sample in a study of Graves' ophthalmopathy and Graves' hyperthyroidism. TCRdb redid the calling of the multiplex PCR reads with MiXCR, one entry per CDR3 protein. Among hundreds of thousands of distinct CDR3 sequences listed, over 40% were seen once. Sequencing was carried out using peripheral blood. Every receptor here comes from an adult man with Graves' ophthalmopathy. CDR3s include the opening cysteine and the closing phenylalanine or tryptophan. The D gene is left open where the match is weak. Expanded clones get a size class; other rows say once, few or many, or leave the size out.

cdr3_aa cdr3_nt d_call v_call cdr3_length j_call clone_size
CASSDEGLAGGAYEQYF TGTGCCAGCAGTGATGAAGGTCTAGCGGGAGGCGCGTACGAGCAGTACTTC TRBD2 TRBV2 17 TRBJ2-7 many
CASSLTGWDGQPQHF TGTGCCAGCAGCCTGACAGGGTGGGACGGTCAGCCCCAGCATTTT TRBD1 TRBV12-3/TRBV12-4 15 TRBJ1-5 many
CASSLFRGYQPQHF TGTGCCAGCAGCTTATTCAGGGGGTATCAGCCCCAGCATTTT TRBD1 TRBV7-9 14 TRBJ1-5 many
CASSSRDSPLHF TGTGCCAGCAGTTCCCGGGATTCACCCCTCCACTTT NA TRBV5-1 12 TRBJ1-6 few
CASSPDRRGTEAFF TGTGCCAGCAGTCCGGACAGGAGGGGCACTGAAGCTTTCTTT TRBD1 TRBV6-5 14 TRBJ1-1 many
CASSLGGSDGSTQYF TGCGCCAGCAGCTTGGGGGGGAGCGATGGGTCGACGCAGTACTTC NA TRBV5-1 15 TRBJ2-7 many
CATEWGGGEKLFF TGTGCCACCGAGTGGGGAGGGGGGGAAAAACTGTTTTTT NA TRBV7-9 13 TRBJ1-4 many
CATSRERTGNTIYF TGTGCCACCAGCAGAGAGAGGACGGGAAACACCATATATTTT NA TRBV15 14 TRBJ1-3 NA
CASSLSNWAGSQETQYF TGTGCCAGCAGCTTATCAAACTGGGCGGGGTCACAAGAGACCCAGTACTTC NA TRBV7-2 17 TRBJ2-5 NA
CSASLRAQETQYF TGCAGTGCTAGTCTGCGGGCTCAAGAGACCCAGTACTTC NA TRBV20-1 13 TRBJ2-5 many
CASSLVLALAGGSGQETQYF TGTGCCAGCAGCTTAGTTTTAGCACTAGCGGGAGGGTCGGGACAAGAGACCCAGTACTTC TRBD2 TRBV7-9 20 TRBJ2-5 NA
CASSLVGQIPYSGNTIYF TGTGCCAGCAGCTTAGTCGGGCAGATCCCTTACTCTGGAAACACCATATATTTT NA TRBV7-8 18 TRBJ1-3 few
CATMGGPTSYEQYF TGTGCCACCATGGGTGGCCCGACCTCCTACGAGCAGTACTTC NA TRBV24-1 14 TRBJ2-7 many
CSVELSTTGELFF TGCAGCGTTGAGCTCAGCACAACCGGGGAGCTGTTTTTT NA TRBV29-1 13 TRBJ2-2 many
CASIMWESGANVLTF TGTGCCAGCATTATGTGGGAGTCTGGGGCCAACGTCCTGACTTTC NA TRBV2 15 TRBJ2-6 many
CASTPGTGDGYTF TGCGCCAGCACCCCCGGGACGGGCGATGGCTACACCTTC NA TRBV5-1 13 TRBJ1-2 NA
CASSSGFGYTF TGTGCCAGCAGTTCAGGGTTTGGCTACACCTTC NA TRBV5-4 11 TRBJ1-2 few
CASRIGQTDTEAFF TGCGCCAGCAGAATAGGACAGACCGACACTGAAGCTTTCTTT NA TRBV11-2 14 TRBJ1-1 NA
CSSGGQLNTEAFF TGCAGCTCGGGGGGACAACTGAACACTGAAGCTTTCTTT NA TRBV29-1 13 TRBJ1-1 NA
CASSMVLAGGRSADTQYF TGTGCCAGTAGTATGGTCCTAGCGGGGGGGCGGAGCGCAGATACGCAGTATTTT TRBD2 TRBV19 18 TRBJ2-3 few
CASSVAGKYGNTIYF TGTGCCAGCAGCGTAGCTGGCAAGTACGGAAACACCATATATTTT NA TRBV9 15 TRBJ1-3 NA
CATSEAGVPLNYGYTF TGTGCCACTTCGGAGGCAGGGGTTCCTCTTAACTATGGCTACACCTTC NA TRBV7-8 16 TRBJ1-2 NA
CASSHRDPVYGYTF TGCGCCAGCAGCCACCGGGACCCTGTCTATGGCTACACCTTC NA TRBV10-2 14 TRBJ1-2 NA
CASRASGRDNSPLHF TGTGCCAGCAGAGCCTCGGGCAGAGATAATTCACCCCTCCACTTT NA TRBV6-2/TRBV6-3 15 TRBJ1-6 NA
CASSYKRDTEAFF TGTGCCAGCAGTTACAAGAGGGACACTGAAGCTTTCTTT NA TRBV6-6 13 TRBJ1-1 few
CASSQDGPGSYEQYF TGTGCCAGCAGCCAAGACGGCCCGGGTTCCTACGAGCAGTACTTC NA TRBV7-3 15 TRBJ2-7 few
CASSQDIDRDLYGYTF TGCGCCAGCAGCCAAGACATAGACAGGGACCTCTATGGCTACACCTTC TRBD1 TRBV4-1 16 TRBJ1-2 few
CASSLWYSSSYEQYF TGTGCCAGCAGTTTATGGTACAGTTCGAGCTACGAGCAGTACTTC NA TRBV12-3/TRBV12-4 15 TRBJ2-7 NA
CASSPPGQGNSNYGYTF TGTGCCAGCAGTCCCCCGGGACAGGGGAACTCTAACTATGGCTACACCTTC TRBD1 TRBV2 17 TRBJ1-2 few
CAINPGSRVPQETQYF TGTGCCATCAACCCCGGGAGTCGAGTACCGCAAGAGACCCAGTACTTC NA TRBV10-3 16 TRBJ2-5 NA
CSVAAGTNYGYTF TGCAGCGTTGCCGCCGGGACTAACTATGGCTACACCTTC NA TRBV29-1 13 TRBJ1-2 NA
CASSIDRNSGNTIYF TGTGCCAGTAGTATAGATCGAAACTCTGGAAACACCATATATTTT NA TRBV19 15 TRBJ1-3 many
CAIRDSSYEQYF TGTGCCATCCGGGACAGCTCCTACGAGCAGTACTTC TRBD1 TRBV2 12 TRBJ2-7 many